Listed here is a single T cell receptor beta chain. Profiling relied on immunoSEQ multiplex PCR, and the TCRdb table lists in-frame clones only, not all of them. The sample lists some 120,000 clones, just over 85% occurring once. V dropped 4 bases and J dropped 4; count of bases not matched to a gene: 8. Germline CDR1 SNHLY, CDR2 FYNNEI. The CDR3 extends over 15 amino acids. The sample is drawn from a study of T cell responses to AZD1222 COVID-19 vaccine. The rearrangement joins TRBV2 to TRBJ2-5, with TRBD2 matching 8 bases. Source: peripheral blood, taken on day 0 of AZD1222 vaccination. The TCR comes from an adult in good health. For the CDR3, the DNA is TGTGCCAGCAGTGCTCGGCTAGCGGGTGGAGAGACCCAGTACTTC. Encoded protein: CASSARLAGGETQYF. Full variable domain (missing parts from reference TRBV2 and TRBJ2-5): EPEVTQTPSHQVTQMGQEVILRCVPISNHLYFYWYRQILGQKVEFLVSFYNNEISEKSEIFDDQFSVERPDGSNFTLKIRSTKLEDSAMYFCASSARLAGGETQYFGPGTRLLVL.